The 8 T cell receptor beta chains presented below share a single source sample, sequenced in a study of T cells in Graves' hyperthyroidism and ophthalmopathy. What was amplified from RNA transcripts were TCR beta CDR3 regions. With the HTBI primer set, the TCR CDR3 went through a first round of RT-PCR. TCRdb ran MiXCR on the multiplex PCR reads and lists one entry per CDR3 protein. The sample includes roughly 500,000 distinct CDR3 sequences, roughly 25% of them seen just once. Source material: blood. The receptors were gathered from a woman younger than 45 with Graves' ophthalmopathy.

This clonotype has a count of ten or more. This rearrangement joins TRBV27 to TRBJ2-7; TRBD2 is a possible D gene (6 bases). Germline CDR1 MNHEY, CDR2 SMNVEV (reference sequence). With 2 bases removed from V and 1 base from J, the gap between germline ends came to 12 bases. The CDR3 covers 15 residues. The CDR3 coding sequence is TGTGCCAGCAGTTTAAGTCGGGGGACGTCCTACGAGCAGTACTTC. Translated, it gives CASSLSRGTSYEQYF.

The CDR3 sequence is CASPVSSSGAYSNQPQHF. CDR3 DNA: TGTGCCAGCCCAGTGTCGTCGTCAGGCGCTTATAGCAATCAGCCCCAGCATTTT. The V call is TRBV4-2, the J call TRBJ1-5, with D unresolved. The CDR3 is 18 amino acids. Germline V gene sequence: CDR1 LGHNA, CDR2 YNFKEQ. Trimming removed 8 bases from V and 0 bases from J, with 23 bases in between.

This clonotype was seen many times. V usage is TRBV6-1 and J usage is TRBJ2-7; the D call may be TRBD1 or TRBD2 (5 bases each). The CDR3 extends over 14 amino acids. The germline CDR1 and CDR2 sequences are MNHNS and SASEGT. The V end lost 10 bases, the J end lost 1 base, and 17 bases lay between the germline ends. The CDR3 coding sequence is TGTGCCACCTCCGGGACCGAAACGTCCTACGAGCAGTACTTC. Translation: CATSGTETSYEQYF.

This clonotype was detected ten times or more. V gene TRBV6-1 combines with J gene TRBJ1-1; the D gene is possibly TRBD1 (6 bases). This CDR3 has 15 residues. Germline V gene lookup returns CDR1 MNHNS and CDR2 SASEGT. The V end was cut by 4 bases, the J end by 4 bases, with 16 bases between. CDR3 amino acids: CASSALGEGGTEAFF. The CDR3 nucleotides read TGTGCCAGCAGTGCCCTAGGCGAGGGGGGCACTGAAGCTTTCTTT.

This clonotype appeared many times. The chain carries TRBV6-2 or TRBV6-3 and TRBJ1-1; D is perhaps TRBD1 (6 bases). The V gene lost 0 bases and the J gene lost 3 bases, with 11 bases spanning the gap. Germline loops: CDR1 MNHEY, CDR2 SVGEGT. There are 15 residues in the CDR3. The CDR3 sequence: CASSYSWGLDTEAFF. For the CDR3, the DNA is TGTGCCAGCAGTTACTCGTGGGGGCTCGACACTGAAGCTTTCTTT.

This clonotype was seen ten or more times. This chain connects TRBV6-5 to TRBJ2-7; weak D call: TRBD2 (6 bases). V lost 5 bases and J lost 6, with 11 bases in between. The length of the CDR3 is 12 residues. Germline V gene data show CDR1 as MNHEY and CDR2 as SVGAGI. CDR3 DNA: TGTGCCAGCAGTCGGGGGAATGGCGAGCAGTACTTC. Translating it yields CASSRGNGEQYF.

The chain carries TRBV30 and TRBJ1-2; D is ambiguous. V dropped 3 bases and J dropped 2 bases, with 7 bases sitting between them. Per the germline V gene, CDR1 is GTSNPN and CDR2 is SVGIG (reference sequence). The length of the CDR3 is 12 residues. In DNA, the CDR3 is TGTGCCTGGAGCGACGGAAACTATGGCTACACCTTC. It translates to CAWSDGNYGYTF.

The sample holds a few counts of this clonotype. V and J are TRBV12-3 or TRBV12-4 and TRBJ1-3; 7 bases agree with TRBD1. The length of the CDR3 is 14 residues. Trimming removed 11 bases from V and 3 bases from J; junction bases left unmatched: 10. CDR3 loop: CAARRTGGGNTIYF. The CDR3 DNA reads as TGTGCCGCTCGTCGGACAGGCGGTGGAAACACCATATATTTT.